These 27 T cell receptor beta chains originate from one sample sequenced in a study of T cell changes during pregnancy in multiple sclerosis. TCRdb's table, derived via immunoSEQ multiplex PCR, lists solely in-frame clones and lacks some. This sample has 80,000 or so clones, with approximately 95% found just once. Sample: peripheral blood, taken in the second trimester of pregnancy. The receptor source for this set is a female donor in good health, enrolled as a control in a pregnancy study.

The chain employs TRBV27 and TRBJ2-6; perhaps TRBD2 as D (6 bases). The CDR3 runs to 16 residues. Germline V gene sequence: CDR1 MNHEY, CDR2 SMNVEV (reference sequence). Trimming pared 4 bases from V and 13 bases from J, leaving 23 bases between. CDR3 sequence reads: CASSSTVTGLTKVLTF. Here the CDR3 DNA reads TGTGCCAGCAGTTCGACTGTTACGGGACTCACGAAAGTCCTGACTTTC.

The V call is TRBV11-1, the J call TRBJ2-1; 8 bases agree with TRBD1. CDR1 and CDR2 (germline): SGHAT, FQDESV (reference sequence). The CDR3 runs 13 residues. Germline trimming cut 5 bases from V and 9 bases from J; bases unmatched to any gene: 6. CDR3 DNA: TGTGCCAGCAGCCCTGGGACAGGCGGTGAGCAGTTCTTC. It encodes CASSPGTGGEQFF.

V is TRBV11-2 and J is TRBJ2-5; 11 bases align to TRBD2. Germline CDR1 SGHAT, CDR2 FQNNGV. V lost 6 bases to trimming and J lost 2 bases; unmatched junction nucleotides: 5. There are 15 residues in the CDR3. CDR3 in DNA: TGTGCCAGCAGATCGACTAGCGGGGCTCAAGAGACCCAGTACTTC. Residues: CASRSTSGAQETQYF.

The chain is built from TRBV6-6 and TRBJ2-7; 8 nucleotides line up with TRBD1. This CDR3 spans 14 amino acids. Trimming at V came to 6 bases and at J to 6 bases, leaving 10 bases not matched to a gene. Germline CDR1 is MNHNY and CDR2 is SVGAGI (reference sequence). The CDR3 DNA sequence: TGTGCCAGCAGACCGGACAGGGTATTCCGCGAGCAGTACTTC. This gives the protein CASRPDRVFREQYF.

The chain combines TRBV27 with TRBJ2-5, with D unclear. The CDR3 has 10 amino acids. Deletions cut 8 bases from V and 2 bases from J, with 3 bases between. Germline CDR1 is MNHEY and CDR2 is SMNVEV (reference sequence). The CDR3 region is CASPQETQYF. The CDR3 nucleotides read TGTGCCAGCCCACAAGAGACCCAGTACTTC.

The chain uses TRBV30 and TRBJ1-5; 10 bases fit TRBD1. With V trimmed by 2 bases and J by 4 bases, 2 bases remained unmatched. Germline CDR1 is GTSNPN and CDR2 is SVGIG (reference sequence). The CDR3 loop spans 14 amino acids. CDR3 coding DNA: TGTGCCTGGAGTACGGGACAGGGGAATCAGCCCCAGCATTTT. Encoded protein: CAWSTGQGNQPQHF. Complete variable domain (other parts from reference TRBV30 and TRBJ1-5): SQTIHQWPATLVQPVGSPLSLECTVEGTSNPNLYWYRQAAGRGLQLLFYSVGIGQISSEVPQNLSASRPQDRQFILSSKKLLLSDSGFYLCAWSTGQGNQPQHFGDGTRLSIL.

The chain couples TRBV27 to TRBJ2-1, with a weak D call TRBD2 (7 bases). V dropped 0 bases and J dropped 6 bases, with 12 bases sitting between them. The CDR3 runs 15 residues. Germline CDR1 reads MNHEY; CDR2 reads SMNVEV (reference sequence). The CDR3 DNA reads as TGTGCCAGCAGTTTATCAGGGGAGGGGGTCAATGAGCAGTTCTTC. As protein: CASSLSGEGVNEQFF.

This sequence joins TRBV5-1 and TRBJ1-4; 8 positions match TRBD1. This CDR3 is built from 14 residues. Germline CDR1 reads SGHRS; CDR2 reads YFSETQ. V lost 1 base, J lost 4 bases, and 0 bases stayed unmatched. For the CDR3, the DNA is TGCGCCAGCAGCTTGACAGGGGGTAATGAAAAACTGTTTTTT. Translation gives CASSLTGGNEKLFF.

The V and J genes are TRBV5-1 and TRBJ2-5; the D is unclear. The germline gives CDR1 SGHRS, CDR2 YFSETQ. CDR3 length: 14 residues. The V and J ends lost 0 bases and 2 bases respectively, with 8 bases between them. CDR3 region: CASSLGAAQETQYF. CDR3 sequence (DNA): TGCGCCAGCAGCTTGGGGGCAGCACAAGAGACCCAGTACTTC. The whole variable domain, remainder taken from reference TRBV5-1 and TRBJ2-5, is KAGVTQTPRYLIKTRGQQVTLSCSPISGHRSVSWYQQTPGQGLQFLFEYFSETQRNKGNFPGRFSGRQFSNSRSEMNVSTLELGDSALYLCASSLGAAQETQYFGPGTRLLVL.

Sample share makes this clone medium-sized. The chain is built from TRBV6-4 and TRBJ2-3; D is unclear. This CDR3 region has 16 residues. Trimming took off 3 bases at V and 0 bases at J, with 13 bases between the two ends. CDR1 and CDR2 from the germline V gene are MRHNA and SNTAGT. In DNA, the CDR3 is TGTGCCAGCAGTGATGGGCAGCTATCTAGCACAGATACGCAGTATTTT. Protein sequence: CASSDGQLSSTDTQYF.

This rearrangement joins TRBV28 to TRBJ2-2; 9 nucleotides match TRBD1. CDR1 MDHEN and CDR2 SYDVKM come from the germline V gene. V lost 3 bases, J lost 10 bases, and 6 bases stayed unmatched. The CDR3 extends over 14 amino acids. The CDR3 nucleotides are TGTGCCAGCAGTTTTCGGACAGGGGTTGAGGAGCTGTTTTTT. It codes for CASSFRTGVEELFF.

The chain recombines TRBV7-9 with TRBJ2-3; TRBD1 agrees at 11 bases. The germline CDR1 and CDR2 sequences are SEHNR and FQNEAQ (reference sequence). The CDR3 extends over 15 amino acids. V shed 5 bases, J shed 3 bases, and the junction held 4 bases outside the gene matches. CDR3 protein: CASSPGTGGTDTQYF. In nucleotides, the CDR3 is TGTGCCAGCAGCCCGGGGACAGGGGGTACAGATACGCAGTATTTT. The full variable domain, in which reference TRBV7-9 and TRBJ2-3 provide the parts outside the CDR3, is DTGVSQNPRHKITKRGQNVTFRCDPISEHNRLYWYRQTLGQGPEFLTYFQNEAQLEKSRLLSDRFSAERPKGSFSTLEIQRTEQGDSAMYLCASSPGTGGTDTQYFGPGTRLTVL.

The chain joins TRBV6-4 to TRBJ2-1; TRBD2 matches 7 bases. Looked up from germline, CDR1 is MRHNA and CDR2 is SNTAGT. With 2 bases clipped from V and 6 bases from J, the junction kept 7 bases outside the gene matches. This CDR3 region has 15 residues. The CDR3 bases are TGTGCCAGCAGTGACCGGGCGGGAGCTCCCAATGAGCAGTTCTTC. Residues: CASSDRAGAPNEQFF.

The V and J genes are TRBV11-2 and TRBJ1-2, with D perhaps TRBD1 (6 bases). Germline V gene sequence: CDR1 SGHAT, CDR2 FQNNGV. Trimming removed 5 bases at V and 10 bases at J, with 23 bases between. This CDR3 contains 15 residues. This chain's CDR3 is CASSHLLGRDRYYTF. The CDR3 DNA sequence: TGTGCCAGCAGCCATCTTTTAGGGAGAGACAGGTACTACACCTTC. Looking up the rest from reference TRBV11-2 and TRBJ1-2 gives the full variable domain: EAGVAQSPRYKIIEKRQSVAFWCNPISGHATLYWYQQILGQGPKLLIQFQNNGVVDDSQLPKDRFSAERLKGVDSTLKIQPAKLEDSAVYLCASSHLLGRDRYYTFGSGTRLTVV.

The V gene is TRBV7-2, the J gene TRBJ2-3; TRBD2 is a possible D gene (6 bases). The germline V gene has CDR1 SGHTA and CDR2 FQGNSA. V lost 4 bases, J lost 3 bases, and 14 bases lay in between. The CDR3 has 15 residues. CDR3 nucleotide sequence: TGTGCCAGCAGCTCAATGGGAGGTTCTACAGATACGCAGTATTTT. Translated, it gives CASSSMGGSTDTQYF.

The chain has TRBV12-5 and TRBJ2-2; 8 bases fit TRBD2. The V and J ends lost 0 bases and 6 bases, in that order; junction bases with no gene match: 6. Germline V gene lookup returns CDR1 LGHNT and CDR2 FRNRAP. The CDR3 runs to 16 residues. The CDR3 DNA reads as TGTGCTAGTGGTTTGGTACTGAGCGGGAGACCCGGGGAGCTGTTTTTT. Residues: CASGLVLSGRPGELFF.

The J gene is TRBJ2-7, the V gene TRBV2; TRBD2 matches at 12 bases. V lost 5 bases to trimming and J lost 0 bases; unmatched junction nucleotides: 5. Germline-derived CDR1 and CDR2 are SNHLY and FYNNEI. This CDR3 has 16 amino acids. CDR3: CASSQGLAGFSYEQYF. In DNA form, the CDR3 reads TGTGCCAGCAGTCAGGGACTAGCGGGCTTCTCCTACGAGCAGTACTTC.

The chain links TRBV7-9 to TRBJ2-1; D may be TRBD2 (6 bases). The V gene lost 5 bases and the J gene lost 10 bases, with 18 bases spanning the gap. There are 14 residues in the CDR3. Looked up from germline, CDR1 is SEHNR and CDR2 is FQNEAQ (reference sequence). The CDR3 region has the DNA TGTGCCAGCAGCAATACCGGGACTGCCAAAGAGCAGTTCTTC. This sequence encodes CASSNTGTAKEQFF.

The genes are TRBV9 and TRBJ2-7; possible D gene TRBD1, 5 bases. CDR1 and CDR2 (germline): SGDLS, YYNGEE. V lost 0 bases, J lost 1 base, and 14 bases lay in between. The CDR3 contains 16 residues. The CDR3 DNA is TGTGCCAGCAGCGTAGAGCCGGTAGACAGATCCTACGAGCAGTACTTC. Translating gives CASSVEPVDRSYEQYF.

The table lists this clone with a count of one. The V and J genes are TRBV27 and TRBJ2-2; 7 positions agree with TRBD2. The V gene's germline CDR1 is MNHEY and CDR2 SMNVEV (reference sequence). The CDR3 is made up of 15 amino acids. V trimming: 4 bases; J trimming: 4 bases; junction bases outside the gene matches: 6. CDR3 protein: CASSYGGGTTGELFF. CDR3 DNA sequence: TGTGCCAGCAGTTATGGGGGGGGGACCACCGGGGAGCTGTTTTTT.

CDR3 DNA sequence: TGTGCCAGCAGCTTAGCCCTGAGTGGAAACACCATATATTTT. Protein sequence: CASSLALSGNTIYF. The chain uses TRBV7-9 and TRBJ1-3; no clear D. The CDR3 has 14 amino acids. CDR1 SEHNR and CDR2 FQNEAQ come from the germline V gene (reference sequence). Deletions cut 0 bases from V and 3 bases from J, with 6 bases between.

The V gene is TRBV29-1, the J gene TRBJ2-7, with 7 bases identical to TRBD1. The CDR3 is 15 amino acids. Germline values: CDR1 SQVTM, CDR2 ANQGSEA. V lost 3 bases to trimming and J lost 0 bases; unmatched junction nucleotides: 8. The DNA for the CDR3 is TGCAGCGTTGATGGCAAAGGGACAGACTCCTACGAGCAGTACTTC. Translating gives CSVDGKGTDSYEQYF.

The rearrangement uses TRBV10-3 and TRBJ2-1, with 10 bases identical to TRBD2. Germline CDR1 and CDR2: ENHRY and SYGVKD. The CDR3 is made up of 17 amino acids. V lost 3 bases, J lost 10 bases, and 15 bases stayed unmatched. The CDR3 loop reads CAISDPETSGENGEQFF. DNA for the CDR3: TGTGCCATCAGTGACCCCGAAACTAGCGGGGAAAACGGGGAGCAGTTCTTC.

The chain links TRBV12-1 to TRBJ2-7; the table gives TRBD1 as D, unverified against the DNA. TRBV12-1 is a pseudogene. CDR3 length equals 17 residues. The CDR3 DNA follows: TGTGCCAGCTTACCGGGACAGTGCTATATCTCCCTCTACGAGCAGTACTTC. This codes for CASLPGQCYISLYEQYF.

This chain uses TRBV4-1 with TRBJ2-1; D is unresolved. In germline, CDR1 is MGHRA, CDR2 YSYEKL. The CDR3 spans 14 residues. V was cut by 3 bases and J by 4 bases, with 10 bases left in between. CDR3 sequence: CASSQETEYNEQFF. The DNA of the CDR3 is TGCGCCAGCAGCCAGGAGACGGAATACAATGAGCAGTTCTTC.

The chain carries TRBV7-2 and TRBJ2-5, with a tentative D call TRBD1 (6 bases). The germline V gene has CDR1 SGHTA and CDR2 FQGNSA. CDR3 length: 15 residues. The ends were cut back, 5 bases at V and 2 bases at J, with 15 bases in the middle. The CDR3 DNA is TGTGCCAGCAGCCCACAGGGAAGGGCTCAAGAGACCCAGTACTTC. Translation: CASSPQGRAQETQYF.

V is TRBV28 and J is TRBJ2-7; the match to TRBD1 covers 8 bases. The CDR3 loop spans 15 amino acids. Unmatched junction bases numbered 7, after V lost 6 bases and J lost 0 bases. CDR1 is MDHEN, CDR2 SYDVKM, per germline. As DNA, the CDR3 is TGTGCCAGCAGACCAAGGGACAGGTTCTCCTACGAGCAGTACTTC. This codes for CASRPRDRFSYEQYF.